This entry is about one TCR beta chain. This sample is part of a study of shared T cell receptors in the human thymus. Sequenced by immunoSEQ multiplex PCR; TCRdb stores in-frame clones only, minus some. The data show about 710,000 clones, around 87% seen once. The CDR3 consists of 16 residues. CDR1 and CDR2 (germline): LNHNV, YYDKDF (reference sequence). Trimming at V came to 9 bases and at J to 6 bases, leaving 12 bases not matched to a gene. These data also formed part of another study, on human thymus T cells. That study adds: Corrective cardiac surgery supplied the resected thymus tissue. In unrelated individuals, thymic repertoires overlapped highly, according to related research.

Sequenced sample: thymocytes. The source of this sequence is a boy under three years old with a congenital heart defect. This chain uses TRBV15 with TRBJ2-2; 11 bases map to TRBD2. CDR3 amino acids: CATGVASGRKAGELFF. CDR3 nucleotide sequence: TGTGCCACGGGGGTTGCTAGCGGGAGGAAAGCCGGGGAGCTGTTTTTT.